The subject of this entry is one TCR beta chain. Its antigen is currently unknown. The CDR3 totals 14 residues. These data originate in a study of T cell responses to AZD1222 COVID-19 vaccine. TCRdb's table, derived via immunoSEQ multiplex PCR, lists solely in-frame clones and lacks some. The sample includes under 150,000 clones, roughly 90% of them seen just once. Study-level results: Spike-specific TCRs gained breadth and depth after people received two AZD1222 doses.

V gene TRBV21-1 combines with J gene TRBJ2-1; TRBD2 was called by the table and not checked on the DNA. TRBV21-1 is given as a pseudogene. The TCR comes from an adult in good health. The material was peripheral blood, obtained on day 0 of AZD1222 vaccination. CDR3 nucleotides: TGTGCCAGCAGCACCCTAGCGGGAGGGGATGAGCAGTTCTTC. Translation: CASSTLAGGDEQFF.